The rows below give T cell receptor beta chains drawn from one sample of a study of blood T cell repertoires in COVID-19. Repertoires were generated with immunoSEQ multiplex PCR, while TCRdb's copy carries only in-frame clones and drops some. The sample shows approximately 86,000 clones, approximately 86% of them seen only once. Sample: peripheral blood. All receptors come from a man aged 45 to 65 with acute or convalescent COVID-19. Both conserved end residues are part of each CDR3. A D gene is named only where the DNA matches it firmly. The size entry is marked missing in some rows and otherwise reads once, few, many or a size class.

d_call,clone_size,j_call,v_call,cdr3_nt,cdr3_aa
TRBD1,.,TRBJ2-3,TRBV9,TGTGCCAGCAGCGTAACCGGACAGGGACGCCCCACAGATACGCAGTATTTT,CASSVTGQGRPTDTQYF
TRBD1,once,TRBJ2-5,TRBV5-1,TGCGCCAGCAGCTTGTCGGGACAGACCCAACAAGAGACCCAGTACTTC,CASSLSGQTQQETQYF
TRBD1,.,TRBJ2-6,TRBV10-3,TGTGCCATCAGTGTACAGGGGACGAAGGGAGCCTCTGGGGCCAACGTCCTGACTTTC,CAISVQGTKGASGANVLTF
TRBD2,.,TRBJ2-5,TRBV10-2,TGCGCCAGCAGACTAGCGGGAGAAGAGACCCAGTACTTC,CASRLAGEETQYF
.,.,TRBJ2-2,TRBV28,TGTGCCAGCTTGTCTTCTAAGAACACCGGGGAGCTGTTTTTT,CASLSSKNTGELFF
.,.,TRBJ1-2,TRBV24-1,TGTGCCACCAGTGATTTTTCAGTTAACTATGGCTACACCTTC,CATSDFSVNYGYTF
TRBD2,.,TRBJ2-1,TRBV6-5,TGTGCCAGCAGTTACTTGGCGGGGGGAATCAATGAGCAGTTCTTC,CASSYLAGGINEQFF
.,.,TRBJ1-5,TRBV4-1,TGCGCCAGCAGCCAAGAACAGGTAAATCAGCCCCAGCATTTT,CASSQEQVNQPQHF
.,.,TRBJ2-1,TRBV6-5,TGTGCCAGCAGCACCGGGACTCCTGCCAAGCAGTTCTTC,CASSTGTPAKQFF
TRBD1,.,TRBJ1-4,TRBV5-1,TGCGCCAGCAGCTTGGGACAGGGGAACGAAAAACTGTTTTTT,CASSLGQGNEKLFF
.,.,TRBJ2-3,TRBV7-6,TGTGCCAGCAGCTTGAATCAGGGTCGGAGCACAGATACGCAGTATTTT,CASSLNQGRSTDTQYF
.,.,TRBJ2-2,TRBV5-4,TGTGCCAGCAGTCAGGGACAGAACACCGGGGAGCTGTTTTTT,CASSQGQNTGELFF
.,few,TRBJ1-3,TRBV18,TGTGCCAGCTCACCCCCGGAAGGGCCGGGAGGAAACACCATATATTTT,CASSPPEGPGGNTIYF
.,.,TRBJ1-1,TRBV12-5,TGTGCTAGTGGTGCTCCCGGGGGGCACACTGAAGCTTTCTTT,CASGAPGGHTEAFF